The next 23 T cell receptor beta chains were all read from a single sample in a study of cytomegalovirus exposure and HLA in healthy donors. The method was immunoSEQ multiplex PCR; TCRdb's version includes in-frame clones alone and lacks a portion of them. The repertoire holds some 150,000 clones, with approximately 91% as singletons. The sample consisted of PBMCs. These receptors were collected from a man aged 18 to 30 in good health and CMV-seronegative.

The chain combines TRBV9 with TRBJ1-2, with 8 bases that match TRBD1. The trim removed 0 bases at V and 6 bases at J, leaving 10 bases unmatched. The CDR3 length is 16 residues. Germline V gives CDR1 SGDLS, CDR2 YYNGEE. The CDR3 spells CASSVALLGQGDGYTF. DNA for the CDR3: TGTGCCAGCAGCGTAGCGCTTCTAGGACAGGGTGATGGCTACACCTTC.

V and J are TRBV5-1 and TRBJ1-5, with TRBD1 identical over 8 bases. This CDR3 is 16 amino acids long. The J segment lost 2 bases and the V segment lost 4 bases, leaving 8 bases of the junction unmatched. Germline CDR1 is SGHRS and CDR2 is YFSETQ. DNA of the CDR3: TGCGCCAGCAGCCCCGGACAGGGTTTGGGCAATCAGCCCCAGCATTTT. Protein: CASSPGQGLGNQPQHF.

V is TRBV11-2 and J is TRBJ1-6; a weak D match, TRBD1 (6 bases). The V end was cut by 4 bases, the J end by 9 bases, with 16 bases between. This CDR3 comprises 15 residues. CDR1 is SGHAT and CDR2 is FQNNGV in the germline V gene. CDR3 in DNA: TGTGCCAGCAGCTCCCAAAACGGACAGACTTCACCCCTCCACTTT. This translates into CASSSQNGQTSPLHF.

CDR3 sequence (DNA): TGTGCCACCAGCAGAGCCGGCGGGACAGTGGCCTACGAGCAGTACTTC. Its translation: CATSRAGGTVAYEQYF. This chain connects TRBV15 to TRBJ2-7; possibly TRBD1 for D (7 bases). Germline V gene lookup returns CDR1 LNHNV and CDR2 YYDKDF (reference sequence). This CDR3 is built from 16 residues. The V gene lost 1 base and the J gene lost 2 bases, with 15 bases spanning the gap.

CDR3 in amino acids: CASRRGGNTEAFF. In DNA form, the CDR3 reads TGTGCCAGCAGGAGGGGGGGGAACACTGAAGCTTTCTTT. The genes are TRBV27 and TRBJ1-1; D is possibly TRBD1 (6 bases). V shed 6 bases and J shed 1 base, with 9 bases lying between them. This CDR3 region has 13 residues. Germline V gene sequence: CDR1 MNHEY, CDR2 SMNVEV (reference sequence).

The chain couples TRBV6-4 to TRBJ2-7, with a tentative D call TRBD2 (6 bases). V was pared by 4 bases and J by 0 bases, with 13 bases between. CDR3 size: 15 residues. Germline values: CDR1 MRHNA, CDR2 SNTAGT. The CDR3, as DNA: TGTGCCAGCAGTGTAAAATGGGAGGACTCCTACGAGCAGTACGTC. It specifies CASSVKWEDSYEQYV.

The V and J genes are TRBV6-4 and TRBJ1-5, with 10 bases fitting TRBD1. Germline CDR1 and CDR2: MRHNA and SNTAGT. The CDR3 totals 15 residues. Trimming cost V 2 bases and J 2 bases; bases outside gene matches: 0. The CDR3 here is CASSDGTGGNQPQHF. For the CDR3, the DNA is TGTGCCAGCAGTGACGGGACAGGGGGCAATCAGCCCCAGCATTTT.

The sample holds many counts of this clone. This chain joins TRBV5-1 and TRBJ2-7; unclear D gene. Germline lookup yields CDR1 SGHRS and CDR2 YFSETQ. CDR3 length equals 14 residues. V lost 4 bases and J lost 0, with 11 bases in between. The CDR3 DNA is TGCGCCAGCAGCCGGAGTGTACCCTCCTACGAGCAGTACTTC. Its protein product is CASSRSVPSYEQYF.

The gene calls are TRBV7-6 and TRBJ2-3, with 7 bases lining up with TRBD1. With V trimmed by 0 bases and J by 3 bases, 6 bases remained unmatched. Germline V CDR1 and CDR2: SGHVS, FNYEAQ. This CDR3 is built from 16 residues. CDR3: CASSLAQGVMTDTQYF. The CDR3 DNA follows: TGTGCCAGCAGCTTAGCGCAGGGGGTGATGACAGATACGCAGTATTTT.

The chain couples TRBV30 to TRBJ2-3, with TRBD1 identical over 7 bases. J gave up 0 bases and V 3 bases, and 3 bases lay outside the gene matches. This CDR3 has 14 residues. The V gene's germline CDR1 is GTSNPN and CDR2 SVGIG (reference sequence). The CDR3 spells CAWRDRRSTDTQYF. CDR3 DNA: TGTGCCTGGAGGGACAGGCGAAGCACAGATACGCAGTATTTT.

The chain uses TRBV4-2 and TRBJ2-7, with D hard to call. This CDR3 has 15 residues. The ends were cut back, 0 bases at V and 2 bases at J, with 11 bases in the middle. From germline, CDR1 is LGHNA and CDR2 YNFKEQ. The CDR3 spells CASSQDRISTYEQYF. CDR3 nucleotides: TGTGCCAGCAGCCAAGACAGGATTTCAACCTACGAGCAGTACTTC.

CDR3 in amino acids: CAWSVGAGAYEQYV. The CDR3 nucleotides are TGTGCCTGGAGTGTAGGAGCGGGAGCCTACGAGCAGTACGTC. This rearrangement joins TRBV30 to TRBJ2-7; 8 nucleotides line up with TRBD2. The CDR3 extends over 14 amino acids. V shed 0 bases and J 2 bases; nucleotides not matched to a gene: 3. CDR1 and CDR2 from the germline V gene are GTSNPN and SVGIG (reference sequence).

CDR3 DNA sequence: TGTGCCAGCAGTCCGCCAAGACCAGGGGGCCCCGGCACTGAAGCTTTCTTT. Its protein product is CASSPPRPGGPGTEAFF. V is TRBV27 and J is TRBJ1-1; 8 bases map to TRBD1. CDR1 is MNHEY and CDR2 is SMNVEV in the germline V gene (reference sequence). Unmatched junction bases numbered 15, after V lost 5 bases and J lost 4 bases. The CDR3 loop spans 17 amino acids.

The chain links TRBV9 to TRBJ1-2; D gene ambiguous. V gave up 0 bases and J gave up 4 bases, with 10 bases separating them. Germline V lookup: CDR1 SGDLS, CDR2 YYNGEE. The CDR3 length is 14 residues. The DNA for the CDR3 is TGTGCCAGCAGCGTAGGGGTGGAGTCCTATGGCTACACCTTC. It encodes CASSVGVESYGYTF.

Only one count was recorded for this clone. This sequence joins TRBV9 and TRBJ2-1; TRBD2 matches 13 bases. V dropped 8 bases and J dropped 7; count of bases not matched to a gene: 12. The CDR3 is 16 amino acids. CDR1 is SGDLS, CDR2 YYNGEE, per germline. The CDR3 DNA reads TGTGCCAGTAGTCTGGGGGGGACTAGCGGGAAAAATGAGCAGTTCTTC. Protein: CASSLGGTSGKNEQFF.

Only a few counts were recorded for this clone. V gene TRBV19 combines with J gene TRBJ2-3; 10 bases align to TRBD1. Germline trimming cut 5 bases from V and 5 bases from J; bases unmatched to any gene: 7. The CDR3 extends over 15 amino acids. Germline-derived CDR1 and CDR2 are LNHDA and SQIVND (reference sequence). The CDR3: CASSPLGTGEDTQYF. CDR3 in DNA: TGTGCCAGTAGTCCGTTGGGGACAGGGGAAGATACGCAGTATTTT.

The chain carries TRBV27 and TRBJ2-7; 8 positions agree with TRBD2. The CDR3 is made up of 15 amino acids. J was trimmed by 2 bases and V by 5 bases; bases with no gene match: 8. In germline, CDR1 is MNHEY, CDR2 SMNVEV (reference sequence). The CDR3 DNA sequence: TGTGCCAGCAGTCAGTGGAGTAGCGGGGCCTACGAGCAGTACGTC. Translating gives CASSQWSSGAYEQYV.

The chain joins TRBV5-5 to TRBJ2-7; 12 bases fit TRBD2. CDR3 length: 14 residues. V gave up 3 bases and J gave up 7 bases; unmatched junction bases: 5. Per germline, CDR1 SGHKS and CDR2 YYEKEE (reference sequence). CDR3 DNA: TGTGCCAGCAGCTGGACTAGCGGGGTGGGAGAGCAGTACTTC. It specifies CASSWTSGVGEQYF. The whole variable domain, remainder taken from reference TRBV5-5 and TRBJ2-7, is DAGVTQSPTHLIKTRGQQVTLRCSPISGHKSVSWYQQVLGQGPQFIFQYYEKEERGRGNFPDRFSARQFPNYSSELNVNALLLGDSALYLCASSWTSGVGEQYFGPGTRLTVT.

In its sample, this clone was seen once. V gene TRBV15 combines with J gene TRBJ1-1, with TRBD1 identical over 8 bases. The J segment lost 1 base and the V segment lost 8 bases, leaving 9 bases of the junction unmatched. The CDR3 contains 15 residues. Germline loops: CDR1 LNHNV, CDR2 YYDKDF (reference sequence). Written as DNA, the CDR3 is TGTGCCACCCTCTTGAGTGGACAGGGGAACACTGAAGCTTTCTTT. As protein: CATLLSGQGNTEAFF.

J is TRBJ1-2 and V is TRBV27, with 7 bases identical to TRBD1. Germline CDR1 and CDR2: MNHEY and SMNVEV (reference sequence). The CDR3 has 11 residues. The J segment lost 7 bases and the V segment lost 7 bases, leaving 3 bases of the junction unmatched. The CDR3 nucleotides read TGTGCCAGCACAGGGGGGACTGGCTACACCTTC. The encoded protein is CASTGGTGYTF.

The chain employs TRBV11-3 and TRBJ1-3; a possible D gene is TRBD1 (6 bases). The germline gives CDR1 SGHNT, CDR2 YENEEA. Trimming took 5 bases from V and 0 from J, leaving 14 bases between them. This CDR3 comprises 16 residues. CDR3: CASSTMTGDSGNTIYF. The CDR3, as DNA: TGTGCCAGCAGCACGATGACAGGCGACTCTGGAAACACCATATATTTT.

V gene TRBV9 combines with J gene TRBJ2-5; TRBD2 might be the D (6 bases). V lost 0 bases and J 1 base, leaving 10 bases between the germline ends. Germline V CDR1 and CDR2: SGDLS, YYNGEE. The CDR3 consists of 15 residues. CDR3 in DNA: TGTGCCAGCAGCGTAGGGCGACTAGTCCAAGAGACCCAGTACTTC. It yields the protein CASSVGRLVQETQYF.

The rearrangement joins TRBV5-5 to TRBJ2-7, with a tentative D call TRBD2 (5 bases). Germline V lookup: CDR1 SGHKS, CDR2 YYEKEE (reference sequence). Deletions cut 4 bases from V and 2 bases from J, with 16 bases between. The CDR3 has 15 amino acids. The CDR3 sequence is CASSPSPRRTYEQYF. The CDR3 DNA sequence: TGTGCCAGCAGCCCTAGCCCTAGGAGAACCTACGAGCAGTACTTC.